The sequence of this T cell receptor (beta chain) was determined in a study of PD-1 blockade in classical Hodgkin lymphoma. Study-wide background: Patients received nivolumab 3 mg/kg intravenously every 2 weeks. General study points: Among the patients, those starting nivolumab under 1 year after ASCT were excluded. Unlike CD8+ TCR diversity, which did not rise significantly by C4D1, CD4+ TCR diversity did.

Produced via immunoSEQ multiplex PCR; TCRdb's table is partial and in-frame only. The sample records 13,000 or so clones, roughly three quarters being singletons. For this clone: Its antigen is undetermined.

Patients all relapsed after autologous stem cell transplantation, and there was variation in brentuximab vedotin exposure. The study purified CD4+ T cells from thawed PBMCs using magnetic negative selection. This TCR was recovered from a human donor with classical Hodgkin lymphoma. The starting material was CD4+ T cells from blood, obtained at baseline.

The CDR3 loop is CASSLAAARRAAFF. The CDR3 DNA reads as TGTGCCAGCAGCTTGGCAGCAGCTCGAAGGGCAGCTTTCTTT. The genes are TRBV5-8 and TRBJ1-1; D gene ambiguous. Germline V gene data show CDR1 as SGHTS and CDR2 as YDEGEE. Trimming pared 0 bases from V and 10 bases from J, leaving 16 bases between. CDR3 length: 14 amino acids.